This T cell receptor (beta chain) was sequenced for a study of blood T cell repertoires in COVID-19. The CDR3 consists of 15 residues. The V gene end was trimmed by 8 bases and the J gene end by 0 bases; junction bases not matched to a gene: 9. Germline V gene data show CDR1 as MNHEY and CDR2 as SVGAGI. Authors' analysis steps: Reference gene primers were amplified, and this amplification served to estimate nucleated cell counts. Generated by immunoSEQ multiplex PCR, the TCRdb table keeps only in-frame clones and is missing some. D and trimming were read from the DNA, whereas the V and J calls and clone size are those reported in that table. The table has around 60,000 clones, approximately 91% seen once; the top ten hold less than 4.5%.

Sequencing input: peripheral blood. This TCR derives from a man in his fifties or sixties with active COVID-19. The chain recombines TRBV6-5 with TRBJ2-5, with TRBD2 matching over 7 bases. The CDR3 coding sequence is TGTGCCAGCGGGAGGGCTAGCGGAGACCAAGAGACCCAGTACTTC. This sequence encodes CASGRASGDQETQYF.